This TCR beta chain was retrieved from a study of T cell changes during pregnancy in multiple sclerosis. CDR1 is LNHDA and CDR2 is SQIVND in the germline V gene (reference sequence). Trimming pared 6 bases from V and 6 bases from J, leaving 12 bases between. The CDR3 length is 13 residues. Assay: immunoSEQ multiplex PCR; the TCRdb copy retains only in-frame clones and omits some. The data show more than 10,000 clones, about nine tenths seen once. This material consisted of CD8+ T cells from peripheral blood mononuclear cells, taken in the second trimester of pregnancy. This rearrangement joins TRBV19 to TRBJ2-1; D call uncertain. This TCR derives from a female donor in good health, enrolled as a control in a pregnancy study. CDR3 loop: CASSLGVGNEQFF. The CDR3 DNA sequence: TGTGCCAGTAGCTTAGGAGTTGGCAATGAGCAGTTCTTC.